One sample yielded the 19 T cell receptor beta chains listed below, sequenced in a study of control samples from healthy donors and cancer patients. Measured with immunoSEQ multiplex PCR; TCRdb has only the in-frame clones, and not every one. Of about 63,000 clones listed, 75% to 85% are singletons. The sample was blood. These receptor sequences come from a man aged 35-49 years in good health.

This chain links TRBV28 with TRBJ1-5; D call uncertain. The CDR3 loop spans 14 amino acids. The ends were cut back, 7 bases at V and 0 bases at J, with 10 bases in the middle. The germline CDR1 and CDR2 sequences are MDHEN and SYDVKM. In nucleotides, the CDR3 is TGTGCCAGCAATTATGGCAATAGCAATCAGCCCCAGCATTTT. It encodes CASNYGNSNQPQHF. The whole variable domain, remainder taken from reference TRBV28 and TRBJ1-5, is DVKVTQSSRYLVKRTGEKVFLECVQDMDHENMFWYRQDPGLGLRLIYFSYDVKMKEKGDIPEGYSVSREKKERFSLILESASTNQTSMYLCASNYGNSNQPQHFGDGTRLSIL.

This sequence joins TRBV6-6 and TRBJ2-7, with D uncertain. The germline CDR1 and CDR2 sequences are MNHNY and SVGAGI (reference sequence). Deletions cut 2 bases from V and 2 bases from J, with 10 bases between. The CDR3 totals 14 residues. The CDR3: CASSYLSFPYEQYF. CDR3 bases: TGTGCCAGCAGTTACCTCTCCTTTCCCTACGAGCAGTACTTC.

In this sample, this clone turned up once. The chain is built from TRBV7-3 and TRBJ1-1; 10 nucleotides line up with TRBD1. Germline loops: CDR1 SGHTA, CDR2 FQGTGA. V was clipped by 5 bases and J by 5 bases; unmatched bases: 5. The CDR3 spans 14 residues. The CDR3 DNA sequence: TGTGCCAGCAGCGCCGGGACAGGGGAGACTGAAGCTTTCTTT. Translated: CASSAGTGETEAFF.

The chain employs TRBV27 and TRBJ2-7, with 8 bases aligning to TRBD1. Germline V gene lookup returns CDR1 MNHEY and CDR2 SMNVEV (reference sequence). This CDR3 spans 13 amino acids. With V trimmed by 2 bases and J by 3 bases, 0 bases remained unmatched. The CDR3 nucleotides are TGTGCCAGCAGTTTAGACAGGGGCTACGAGCAGTACTTC. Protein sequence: CASSLDRGYEQYF.

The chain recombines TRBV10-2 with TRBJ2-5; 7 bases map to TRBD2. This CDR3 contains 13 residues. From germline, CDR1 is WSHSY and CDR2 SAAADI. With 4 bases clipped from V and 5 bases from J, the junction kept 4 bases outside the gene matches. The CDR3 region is CASSGGSGETQYF. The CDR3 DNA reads TGCGCCAGCAGTGGCGGGAGCGGGGAGACCCAGTACTTC.

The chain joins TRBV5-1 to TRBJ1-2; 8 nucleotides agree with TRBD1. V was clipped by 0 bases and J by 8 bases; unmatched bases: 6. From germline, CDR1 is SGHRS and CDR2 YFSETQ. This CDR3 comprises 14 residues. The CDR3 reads CASSLVSGGDGYTF. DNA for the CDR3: TGCGCCAGCAGCTTGGTATCAGGGGGCGACGGCTACACCTTC. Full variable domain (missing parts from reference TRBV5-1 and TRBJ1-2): KAGVTQTPRYLIKTRGQQVTLSCSPISGHRSVSWYQQTPGQGLQFLFEYFSETQRNKGNFPGRFSGRQFSNSRSEMNVSTLELGDSALYLCASSLVSGGDGYTFGSGTRLTVV.

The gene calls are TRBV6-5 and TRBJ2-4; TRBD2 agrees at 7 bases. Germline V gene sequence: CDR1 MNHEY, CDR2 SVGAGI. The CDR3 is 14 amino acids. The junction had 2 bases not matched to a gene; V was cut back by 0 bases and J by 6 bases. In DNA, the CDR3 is TGTGCCAGCAGTTACTCAGGGAGGGGAAACATTCAGTACTTC. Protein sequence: CASSYSGRGNIQYF.

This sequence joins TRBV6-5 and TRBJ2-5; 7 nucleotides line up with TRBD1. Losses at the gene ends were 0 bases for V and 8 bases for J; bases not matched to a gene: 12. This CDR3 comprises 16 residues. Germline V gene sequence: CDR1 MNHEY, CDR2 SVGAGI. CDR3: CASSYSWDSTSATQYF. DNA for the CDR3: TGTGCCAGCAGTTACTCATGGGACAGTACCTCTGCAACCCAGTACTTC.

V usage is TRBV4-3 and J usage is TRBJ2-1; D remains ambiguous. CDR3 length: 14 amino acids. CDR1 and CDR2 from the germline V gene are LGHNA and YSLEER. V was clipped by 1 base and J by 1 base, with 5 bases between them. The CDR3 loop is CASSQGVSYNEQFF. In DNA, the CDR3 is TGCGCCAGCAGCCAAGGGGTATCCTACAATGAGCAGTTCTTC.

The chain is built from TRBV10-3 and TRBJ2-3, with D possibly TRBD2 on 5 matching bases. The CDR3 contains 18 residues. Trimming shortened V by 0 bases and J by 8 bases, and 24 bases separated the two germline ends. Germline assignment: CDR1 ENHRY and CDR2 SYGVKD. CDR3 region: CAISESTRDSASRTTQYF. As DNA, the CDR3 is TGTGCCATCAGTGAGTCGACTCGGGATAGCGCCAGTCGGACTACGCAGTATTTT.

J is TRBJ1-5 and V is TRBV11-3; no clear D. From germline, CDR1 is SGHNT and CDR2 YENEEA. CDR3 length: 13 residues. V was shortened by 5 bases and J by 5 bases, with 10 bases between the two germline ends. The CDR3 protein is CASSPGRHQPQHF. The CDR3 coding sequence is TGTGCCAGCAGCCCCGGGCGACATCAGCCCCAGCATTTT.

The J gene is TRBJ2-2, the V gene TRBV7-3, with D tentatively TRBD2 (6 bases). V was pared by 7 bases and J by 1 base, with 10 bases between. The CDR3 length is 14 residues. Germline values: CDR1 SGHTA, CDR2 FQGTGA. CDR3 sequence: CASKTSRNTGELFF. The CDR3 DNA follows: TGTGCCAGCAAAACTAGCCGGAACACCGGGGAGCTGTTTTTT. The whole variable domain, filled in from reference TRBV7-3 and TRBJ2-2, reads GAGVSQTPSNKVTEKGKYVELRCDPISGHTALYWYRQSLGQGPEFLIYFQGTGAADDSGLPNDRFFAVRPEGSVSTLKIQRTERGDSAVYLCASKTSRNTGELFFGEGSRLTVL.

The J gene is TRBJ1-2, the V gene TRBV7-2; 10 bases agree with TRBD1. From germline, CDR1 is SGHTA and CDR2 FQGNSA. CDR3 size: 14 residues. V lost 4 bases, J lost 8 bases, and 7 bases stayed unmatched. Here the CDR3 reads CASSSRQGAQGYTF. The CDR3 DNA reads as TGTGCCAGCAGCTCCAGACAGGGGGCGCAGGGCTACACCTTC.

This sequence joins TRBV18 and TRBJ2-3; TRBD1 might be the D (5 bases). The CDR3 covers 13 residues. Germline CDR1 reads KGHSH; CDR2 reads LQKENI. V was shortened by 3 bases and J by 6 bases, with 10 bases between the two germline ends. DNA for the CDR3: TGTGCCAGCTCACCGGACATCGTGGATACGCAGTATTTT. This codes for CASSPDIVDTQYF.

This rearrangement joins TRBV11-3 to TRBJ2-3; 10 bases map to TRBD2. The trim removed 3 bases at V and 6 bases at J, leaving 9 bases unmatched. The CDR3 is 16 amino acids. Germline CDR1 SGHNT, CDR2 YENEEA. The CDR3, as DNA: TGTGCCAGCAGCTTCACTAGCGGGATGGATCGGGATACGCAGTATTTT. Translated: CASSFTSGMDRDTQYF.

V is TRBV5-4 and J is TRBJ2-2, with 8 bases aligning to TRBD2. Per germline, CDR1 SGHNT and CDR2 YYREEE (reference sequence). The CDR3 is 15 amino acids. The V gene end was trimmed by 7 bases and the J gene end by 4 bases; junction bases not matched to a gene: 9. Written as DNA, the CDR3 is TGTGCCAGCGGGGTGTGGGGACTAGGCACCGGGGAGCTGTTTTTT. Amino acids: CASGVWGLGTGELFF.

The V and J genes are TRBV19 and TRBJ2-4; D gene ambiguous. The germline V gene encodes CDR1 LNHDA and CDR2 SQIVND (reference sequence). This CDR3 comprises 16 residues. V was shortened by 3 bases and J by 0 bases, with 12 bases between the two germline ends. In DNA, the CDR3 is TGTGCCAGTAGTATTGGAGAACTTCTAGCCAAAAACATTCAGTACTTC. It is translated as CASSIGELLAKNIQYF. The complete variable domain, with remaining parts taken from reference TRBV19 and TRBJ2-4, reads DGGITQSPKYLFRKEGQNVTLSCEQNLNHDAMYWYRQDPGQGLRLIYYSQIVNDFQKGDIAEGYSVSREKKESFPLTVTSAQKNPTAFYLCASSIGELLAKNIQYFGAGTRLSVL.

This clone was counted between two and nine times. CDR3 DNA: TGCGCCAGCAGCTTGGTGGGGGCGGGCGGGGAGCTGTTTTTT. This translates into CASSLVGAGGELFF. The gene calls are TRBV5-1 and TRBJ2-2, with D possibly matching TRBD1 (6 bases). V lost 0 bases, J lost 7 bases, and 10 bases lay in between. The CDR3 is made up of 14 amino acids. CDR1 and CDR2 from the germline V gene are SGHRS and YFSETQ.

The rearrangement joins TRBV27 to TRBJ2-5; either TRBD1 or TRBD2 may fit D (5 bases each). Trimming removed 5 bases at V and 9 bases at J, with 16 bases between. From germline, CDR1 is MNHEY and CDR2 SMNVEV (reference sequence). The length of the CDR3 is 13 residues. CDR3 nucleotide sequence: TGTGCCAGCAGTCTGTGGGCAGGGCGGGCCCAGTACTTC. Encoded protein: CASSLWAGRAQYF.